The 9 T cell receptor beta chains in this list originate from one sample, sequenced in a study of cytotoxic CD8 clonotypes in ibrutinib-treated CLL. TCRdb's table, derived via immunoSEQ multiplex PCR, lists solely in-frame clones and lacks some. Seen here are some 65,000 clones, approximately 54% observed once, and the top ten hold about 15%. Source: PBMCs, taken after 12 months of ibrutinib treatment. The receptors originated from a human donor with chronic lymphocytic leukemia.

CDR3 nucleotides: TGTGCCAGCAGCTTAGAAGGGTGGGCTCCGAACACTGAAGCTTTCTTT. Amino acids: CASSLEGWAPNTEAFF. The chain links TRBV11-2 to TRBJ1-1; D remains unclear. In germline, CDR1 is SGHAT, CDR2 FQNNGV. This CDR3 contains 16 residues. Trimming cost V 0 bases and J 1 base, with 12 bases left between them.

The rearrangement uses TRBV7-2 and TRBJ2-2; the D gene is possibly TRBD2 (6 bases). The CDR3 is 16 amino acids. V lost 4 bases and J 1 base, leaving 13 bases between the germline ends. Germline V CDR1 and CDR2: SGHTA, FQGNSA. The CDR3 protein is CASSWRVAVNTGELFF. Written as DNA, the CDR3 is TGTGCCAGCAGCTGGAGGGTAGCGGTGAACACCGGGGAGCTGTTTTTT.

The genes are TRBV5-1 and TRBJ2-5; TRBD2 matches 7 bases. The trim removed 0 bases at V and 5 bases at J, leaving 1 base unmatched. Germline CDR1 SGHRS, CDR2 YFSETQ. The CDR3 covers 13 residues. This chain's CDR3 is CASSLGLAETQYF. The CDR3, as DNA: TGCGCCAGCAGCTTGGGACTAGCTGAGACCCAGTACTTC.

The rearrangement joins TRBV28 to TRBJ2-3; 13 positions agree with TRBD2. Germline values: CDR1 MDHEN, CDR2 SYDVKM. There are 15 residues in the CDR3. Trimming took 3 bases from V and 4 from J; bases not matched to a gene: 1. The CDR3, as DNA: TGTGCCAGCAGTTTGACTAGCGGGGGGCCAGATACGCAGTATTTT. This codes for CASSLTSGGPDTQYF.

J is TRBJ2-5 and V is TRBV7-9; D could derive from TRBD1 or TRBD2 (5 bases each). Germline V gene data show CDR1 as SEHNR and CDR2 as FQNEAQ (reference sequence). V was pared by 4 bases and J by 5 bases, with 17 bases between. CDR3 length: 15 residues. The CDR3 DNA reads as TGTGCCAGCAGCTCACGCCCCGACGGGACCGAGACCCAGTACTTC. It is translated as CASSSRPDGTETQYF.

CDR3 region: CASSLGRRTNTEAFF. CDR3 bases: TGTGCCAGCAGCTTAGGAAGACGAACGAACACTGAAGCTTTCTTT. The rearrangement links TRBV5-4 to TRBJ1-1, with D unclear. CDR1 and CDR2 from the germline V gene are SGHNT and YYREEE (reference sequence). The CDR3 contains 15 residues. Trimming cost V 2 bases and J 1 base, with 12 bases left between them.

The V gene is TRBV28, the J gene TRBJ2-3; tentatively, D is TRBD1 (5 bases). The CDR3 is 14 amino acids. Germline lookup yields CDR1 MDHEN and CDR2 SYDVKM. V was trimmed by 6 bases and J by 0 bases, leaving 10 bases between them. Here the CDR3 DNA reads TGTGCCAGCAGCCAGGGCAGCAGCACAGATACGCAGTATTTT. Its translation is CASSQGSSTDTQYF.

This clone was seen more than once but under ten times. The chain combines TRBV6-6 with TRBJ2-1; 9 nucleotides align to TRBD2. Trimming removed 0 bases from V and 6 bases from J; junction bases left unmatched: 3. There are 15 residues in the CDR3. Germline loops: CDR1 MNHNY, CDR2 SVGAGI (reference sequence). The CDR3 loop is CASSYSGTSINEQFF. Written as DNA, the CDR3 is TGTGCCAGCAGTTACTCCGGGACTAGCATCAATGAGCAGTTCTTC.

As concerns this clone: The identical CDR3 is also encoded by other nucleotide sequences in the sample. The rearrangement links TRBV5-1 to TRBJ2-1, with TRBD2 matching over 8 bases. The V segment lost 2 bases and the J segment 5 bases; nucleotides outside the gene matches: 9. Germline V gives CDR1 SGHRS, CDR2 YFSETQ. CDR3 length: 16 amino acids. This CDR3 reads CASSFPAGGLNNEQFF. CDR3 DNA: TGCGCCAGCAGCTTTCCGGCGGGGGGCTTGAACAATGAGCAGTTCTTC. Full variable domain (remainder filled in from reference TRBV5-1 and TRBJ2-1): KAGVTQTPRYLIKTRGQQVTLSCSPISGHRSVSWYQQTPGQGLQFLFEYFSETQRNKGNFPGRFSGRQFSNSRSEMNVSTLELGDSALYLCASSFPAGGLNNEQFFGPGTRLTVL.